The source of this T cell receptor (beta chain) is a study of blood T cells in healthy people across ages. Primers used in a second PCR of roughly 6 to 12 cycles were a sample-barcoded 5' primer and a J-beta primer mix. TCRdb recomputed calls from the 5' RACE reads with MiXCR, one row per CDR3 protein. The table lists about 720,000 distinct CDR3 sequences, about 24% of them singletons, with roughly 22% in the top ten. V gave up 4 bases and J gave up 4 bases, with 10 bases separating them. There are 13 residues in the CDR3. CDR1 MNHNS and CDR2 SASEGT come from the germline V gene. The clonotype comes from an older man in good health. J is TRBJ2-5 and V is TRBV6-1; D remains ambiguous. The specimen sequenced was blood. CDR3 loop: CASSGGHGETQYF. The CDR3 region has the DNA TGTGCCAGCAGTGGGGGTCATGGAGAGACCCAGTACTTC.